The 12 T cell receptor beta chains listed next were all sequenced from one sample in a study of T cell changes during pregnancy in multiple sclerosis. Data came from immunoSEQ multiplex PCR; TCRdb stores just in-frame clones and leaves some out. The sample yields about 49,000 clones, 92% seen once. The input for sequencing was peripheral blood, taken after pregnancy. These receptors were collected from a female donor with multiple sclerosis, enrolled in a pregnancy study.

This sequence joins TRBV5-1 and TRBJ1-5, with 9 bases fitting TRBD1. In germline, CDR1 is SGHRS, CDR2 YFSETQ. After removal of 2 bases from V and 0 bases from J, the junction contained 3 bases not matched to a gene. The CDR3 is 16 amino acids. The CDR3 DNA follows: TGCGCCAGCAGCTTAGGGGACAGGGATAGCAATCAGCCCCAGCATTTT. The encoded protein is CASSLGDRDSNQPQHF.

The rearrangement joins TRBV19 to TRBJ2-2; 10 bases are a match to TRBD2. CDR3 length equals 18 residues. The ends lost 4 bases at V and 6 bases at J; junction bases unmatched: 14. Per germline, CDR1 LNHDA and CDR2 SQIVND (reference sequence). DNA for the CDR3: TGTGCCAGTAGTAAGGCGGGTAATAGCGGGGGGCTGTCCGGGGAGCTGTTTTTT. It codes for CASSKAGNSGGLSGELFF.

This rearrangement joins TRBV30 to TRBJ1-6, with 10 bases lining up with TRBD1. Looked up from germline, CDR1 is GTSNPN and CDR2 is SVGIG (reference sequence). CDR3 size: 14 residues. The junction had 5 bases not matched to a gene; V was cut back by 5 bases and J by 7 bases. The CDR3 region has the DNA TGTGCCTGGGCGACAGGGGGCAAGAATTCACCCCTCCACTTT. Amino acids: CAWATGGKNSPLHF. Looking up the rest from reference TRBV30 and TRBJ1-6 gives the full variable domain: SQTIHQWPATLVQPVGSPLSLECTVEGTSNPNLYWYRQAAGRGLQLLFYSVGIGQISSEVPQNLSASRPQDRQFILSSKKLLLSDSGFYLCAWATGGKNSPLHFGNGTRLTVT.

Concerning this clone: One end of the junction is discordant with germline, which a read error may explain. The chain combines TRBV4-3 with TRBJ2-3; 13 bases align to TRBD2. CDR1 is LGHNA, CDR2 YSLEER, per germline. The CDR3 runs 17 residues. The CDR3 region is CASSQDETSGGADMQYF. CDR3 sequence (DNA): TGCGCCAGCAGCCAAGATGAAACTAGCGGGGGGGCCGATATGCAGTATTTT.

The rearrangement uses TRBV12-5 and TRBJ1-5; no definite D call. This CDR3 has 13 amino acids. The V gene lost 3 bases and the J gene lost 4 bases, with 7 bases spanning the gap. From germline, CDR1 is LGHNT and CDR2 FRNRAP. CDR3 bases: TGTGCTAGTGGTTTATTACAGAATCAGCCCCAGCATTTT. This sequence encodes CASGLLQNQPQHF.

The gene calls are TRBV10-3 and TRBJ2-5; 8 bases map to TRBD1. The germline V gene has CDR1 ENHRY and CDR2 SYGVKD. Trimming removed 0 bases from V and 0 bases from J; junction bases left unmatched: 12. The CDR3 contains 19 residues. Here the CDR3 reads CAISESNGANRGNQETQYF. In DNA form, the CDR3 reads TGTGCCATCAGTGAGTCGAACGGCGCGAACAGGGGGAACCAAGAGACCCAGTACTTC.

The CDR3 protein is CASSPSGLRLRGTGFYEQYF. The CDR3 nucleotides are TGTGCCAGCAGTCCATCCGGGCTCCGTTTGAGGGGGACAGGGTTCTACGAGCAGTACTTC. The chain is built from TRBV27 and TRBJ2-7; 9 nucleotides line up with TRBD1. Per germline, CDR1 MNHEY and CDR2 SMNVEV (reference sequence). V lost 5 bases to trimming and J lost 3 bases; unmatched junction nucleotides: 23. There are 20 residues in the CDR3.

J is TRBJ2-7 and V is TRBV19; TRBD2 aligns across 10 bases. This CDR3 has 16 residues. V dropped 8 bases and J dropped 4; count of bases not matched to a gene: 14. Germline loops: CDR1 LNHDA, CDR2 SQIVND (reference sequence). The CDR3 is CASRPSGGRFLYEQYF. The CDR3 nucleotides read TGTGCCAGTCGTCCTAGCGGGGGCAGATTCCTTTACGAGCAGTACTTC.

As concerns this clone: This specimen includes other DNA sequences encoding the same CDR3. J is TRBJ1-1 and V is TRBV9; maybe TRBD1 (6 bases). This CDR3 is built from 13 residues. The germline V gene encodes CDR1 SGDLS and CDR2 YYNGEE. V dropped 1 base and J dropped 4 bases, with 8 bases sitting between them. This chain's CDR3 is CASSVLGGTEAFF. CDR3 DNA: TGTGCCAGCAGCGTATTAGGGGGCACTGAAGCTTTCTTT.

V usage is TRBV6-5 and J usage is TRBJ1-2; TRBD1 might be the D (5 bases). CDR1 and CDR2 (germline): MNHEY, SVGAGI. The V end lost 2 bases, the J end lost 4 bases, and 14 bases lay between the germline ends. This CDR3 has 15 amino acids. The CDR3 loop is CASSYLGEASYGYTF. CDR3 in DNA: TGTGCCAGCAGTTACCTGGGGGAGGCGAGCTATGGCTACACCTTC.

The gene calls are TRBV7-2 and TRBJ1-1, with D possibly matching TRBD1 (5 bases). From germline, CDR1 is SGHTA and CDR2 FQGNSA. This CDR3 comprises 15 residues. The V end was cut by 1 base, the J end by 1 base, with 10 bases between. The CDR3 sequence is CASSLVGAGNTEAFF. The CDR3 nucleotides are TGTGCCAGCAGCTTAGTAGGGGCTGGGAACACTGAAGCTTTCTTT.

This clone was recorded a few times. The genes are TRBV5-6 and TRBJ1-5; D unclear. CDR1 is SGHDT, CDR2 YYEEEE, per germline. V was clipped by 0 bases and J by 3 bases, with 10 bases between them. This CDR3 spans 15 amino acids. CDR3 bases: TGTGCCAGCAGCTTGGCCCCGGGGTCCAATCAGCCCCAGCATTTT. Protein product: CASSLAPGSNQPQHF.